This entry concerns a single TCR beta chain. TCRdb reprocessed the RACE reads via MiXCR and lists one record per CDR3 protein. This repertoire shows over 100,000 distinct CDR3 sequences, approximately 11% found once; its top ten account for approximately 2.5%. The CDR3 has 12 residues. The V end was cut by 3 bases, the J end by 13 bases, with 13 bases between. Germline CDR1 and CDR2: KGHSH and LQKENI. This sample is drawn from a study of human T cells and chemical hapten exposure. The time point here: patch test 3, about 24 weeks after DPC sensitization. The treatment here: therapeutic diphenylcyclopropenone sensitization with weekly scalp DPC.

The starting material was whole blood, obtained in connection with sensitization to the hapten diphenylcyclopropenone (DPC). The sequence was collected from a woman aged 50 to 65 with alopecia areata. Some clones in this sample may be carry-over from other donors' samples. The chain is built from TRBV18 and TRBJ2-1; the D is unclear. The CDR3: CASSPQERRQFF. Here the CDR3 DNA reads TGTGCCAGCTCACCGCAGGAGAGAAGACAGTTCTTC.